Below, 32 T cell receptor beta chains from the same sample are listed, as sequenced in a study of blood T cell repertoires in COVID-19. The method was immunoSEQ multiplex PCR; TCRdb's version includes in-frame clones alone and lacks a portion of them. This sample has about 60,000 clones, with approximately 85% found just once. Specimen: peripheral blood. The receptors were gathered from a human donor in a cohort sampled during active COVID-19.

The V gene is TRBV7-9, the J gene TRBJ1-2, with a tentative D call TRBD1 (5 bases). Germline CDR1 and CDR2: SEHNR and FQNEAQ (reference sequence). The CDR3 is 13 amino acids. Trimming shortened V by 6 bases and J by 1 base, and 9 bases separated the two germline ends. CDR3 protein: CASSPDSNYGYTF. The CDR3, as DNA: TGTGCCAGCAGTCCAGACAGTAACTATGGCTACACCTTC.

This clone was found once. This chain uses TRBV4-1 with TRBJ2-2; 7 bases are a match to TRBD1. V shed 0 bases, J shed 8 bases, and the junction held 9 bases outside the gene matches. The length of the CDR3 is 16 residues. Germline loops: CDR1 MGHRA, CDR2 YSYEKL. The CDR3 region is CASSQESRGGWGELFF. The DNA of the CDR3 is TGCGCCAGCAGCCAAGAGTCCCGAGGGGGCTGGGGGGAGCTGTTTTTT.

The chain couples TRBV2 to TRBJ1-6; 7 bases fit TRBD1. CDR3 length: 14 residues. V lost 5 bases and J lost 9; bases outside the gene matches: 7. Looked up from germline, CDR1 is SNHLY and CDR2 is FYNNEI. CDR3 region: CASSKDRWASPLHF. CDR3 nucleotides: TGTGCCAGCAGTAAGGACAGGTGGGCTTCACCCCTCCACTTT.

This clone came up once. This chain connects TRBV5-8 to TRBJ2-1; TRBD1 aligns across 7 bases. Per the germline V gene, CDR1 is SGHTS and CDR2 is YDEGEE. CDR3 size: 15 residues. Germline trimming cut 6 bases from V and 2 bases from J; bases unmatched to any gene: 8. Here the CDR3 DNA reads TGTGCCAGCATAGACCGGGACAGTGCCTACAATGAGCAGTTCTTC. Translating it yields CASIDRDSAYNEQFF.

The chain employs TRBV6-6 and TRBJ2-7, with 8 bases matching TRBD1. The CDR3 is made up of 14 amino acids. J lost 6 bases, V lost 3 bases, and 7 bases had no gene match. Germline lookup yields CDR1 MNHNY and CDR2 SVGAGI (reference sequence). CDR3 DNA sequence: TGTGCCAGCAGTTATAGGGACAGGCTTATCGAGCAGTACTTC. This codes for CASSYRDRLIEQYF.

This clone came up once. The rearrangement joins TRBV12-5 to TRBJ1-6, with TRBD1 matching over 11 bases. The germline V gene encodes CDR1 LGHNT and CDR2 FRNRAP. The junction had 5 bases not matched to a gene; V was cut back by 3 bases and J by 7 bases. This CDR3 contains 16 residues. The CDR3 is CASGFPDRGRNSPLHF. The CDR3 nucleotides read TGTGCTAGTGGTTTTCCGGACAGGGGGCGAAATTCACCCCTCCACTTT.

This chain connects TRBV12-3 or TRBV12-4 to TRBJ2-1; TRBD1 might be the D (5 bases). Trimming shortened V by 3 bases and J by 12 bases, and 12 bases separated the two germline ends. This CDR3 has 12 amino acids. The CDR3 loop is CASSLGRRGQFF. CDR3 bases: TGTGCCAGCAGTTTGGGGCGAAGGGGGCAGTTCTTC.

V usage is TRBV24-1 and J usage is TRBJ2-1; 9 bases are a match to TRBD1. V dropped 1 base and J dropped 7; count of bases not matched to a gene: 13. Germline V gives CDR1 KGHDR, CDR2 SFDVKD. The CDR3 is 18 residues long. The CDR3 sequence is CATSDFQRTGGAFNEQFF. In nucleotides, the CDR3 is TGTGCCACCAGTGATTTTCAGAGAACAGGGGGCGCTTTTAATGAGCAGTTCTTC.

The gene calls are TRBV18 and TRBJ1-1, with 7 bases identical to TRBD1. The junction had 9 bases not matched to a gene; V was cut back by 5 bases and J by 6 bases. CDR1 and CDR2 (germline): KGHSH, LQKENI. The CDR3 spans 14 residues. The CDR3 DNA reads TGTGCCAGCTCATCAGAGCAGGGGGTCCCTGAAGCTTTCTTT. It encodes CASSSEQGVPEAFF.

A single count supports this clone. This sequence joins TRBV3-1 (or the pseudogene TRBV3-2) and TRBJ1-2, with a possible D match to TRBD1 (5 bases). V lost 4 bases to trimming and J lost 4 bases, with 10 bases between them. This CDR3 spans 13 amino acids. Germline V lookup: CDR1 LGHDT, CDR2 YNNKEL (reference sequence). CDR3 protein: CASSLSGGYGYTF. CDR3 DNA sequence: TGTGCCAGCAGCCTATCCGGGGGCTATGGCTACACCTTC.

The V and J genes are TRBV7-2 and TRBJ2-2, with TRBD1 matching 10 bases. The junction had 6 bases not matched to a gene; V was cut back by 5 bases and J by 6 bases. The CDR3 length is 15 residues. CDR1 and CDR2 (germline): SGHTA, FQGNSA. CDR3 sequence reads: CASSPRGQGAGELFF. For the CDR3, the DNA is TGTGCCAGCAGCCCACGCGGACAGGGGGCCGGGGAGCTGTTTTTT.

The chain has TRBV18 and TRBJ2-1; D is perhaps TRBD1 (5 bases). Germline V CDR1 and CDR2: KGHSH, LQKENI. CDR3 length: 15 residues. Trimming removed 3 bases at V and 1 base at J, with 10 bases between. In DNA form, the CDR3 reads TGTGCCAGCTCACCGGGCAGGGAATCCTACAATGAGCAGTTCTTC. It is translated as CASSPGRESYNEQFF.

The V and J genes are TRBV30 and TRBJ2-7, with 9 bases identical to TRBD1. V lost 1 base to trimming and J lost 4 bases; unmatched junction nucleotides: 2. Germline lookup yields CDR1 GTSNPN and CDR2 SVGIG (reference sequence). The CDR3 consists of 13 residues. The CDR3: CAWSAGQGYEQYF. CDR3 DNA sequence: TGTGCCTGGAGTGCGGGACAGGGTTACGAGCAGTACTTC.

The genes are TRBV27 and TRBJ2-5; D perhaps matches TRBD2 (6 bases). This CDR3 has 15 amino acids. Trimming cost V 5 bases and J 4 bases, with 17 bases left between them. Germline-derived CDR1 and CDR2 are MNHEY and SMNVEV (reference sequence). The CDR3 reads CASSPDGTALETQYF. The DNA for the CDR3 is TGTGCCAGCAGTCCCGACGGGACTGCTCTAGAGACCCAGTACTTC.

The V and J genes are TRBV5-1 and TRBJ1-2; 8 nucleotides align to TRBD1. Trimming cost V 1 base and J 6 bases; bases outside gene matches: 5. The CDR3 has 14 amino acids. The germline V gene has CDR1 SGHRS and CDR2 YFSETQ. CDR3 nucleotides: TGCGCCAGCAGCTTGCAGGGGGCGGAGGATGGCTACACCTTC. Its translation is CASSLQGAEDGYTF.

This chain uses TRBV10-3 with TRBJ2-1; 7 nucleotides line up with TRBD2. CDR3 length equals 16 residues. Germline loops: CDR1 ENHRY, CDR2 SYGVKD. The V segment lost 0 bases and the J segment 7 bases; nucleotides outside the gene matches: 9. CDR3 loop: CAISESQAGRSNEQFF. The DNA of the CDR3 is TGTGCCATCAGTGAGTCCCAAGCGGGGCGATCGAATGAGCAGTTCTTC.

The V gene is TRBV5-1, the J gene TRBJ1-6; 8 nucleotides line up with TRBD1. V trimming: 4 bases; J trimming: 7 bases; junction bases outside the gene matches: 10. Germline CDR1 reads SGHRS; CDR2 reads YFSETQ. CDR3 length: 16 residues. Here the CDR3 reads CASSIQTGAGNSPLHF. CDR3 nucleotides: TGCGCCAGCAGCATTCAGACAGGGGCGGGAAATTCACCCCTCCACTTT.

This clone has more than one count but fewer than ten. The chain links TRBV7-9 to TRBJ1-5; 10 bases are shared with TRBD1. V trimming: 3 bases; J trimming: 6 bases; junction bases outside the gene matches: 5. Germline V gene sequence: CDR1 SEHNR, CDR2 FQNEAQ (reference sequence). The CDR3 is made up of 15 amino acids. The CDR3 nucleotides read TGTGCCAGCAGCTTGGTGGGACAGGGGAGTCAGCCCCAGCATTTT. This gives the protein CASSLVGQGSQPQHF.

The chain uses TRBV5-4 and TRBJ2-5; 8 nucleotides line up with TRBD2. This CDR3 has 15 residues. Trimming at V came to 1 base and at J to 2 bases, leaving 4 bases not matched to a gene. CDR1 is SGHNT, CDR2 YYREEE, per germline (reference sequence). This CDR3 reads CASSLTSGIQETQYF. The CDR3 DNA reads as TGTGCCAGCAGCTTGACTAGCGGAATACAAGAGACCCAGTACTTC. Together with reference TRBV5-4 and TRBJ2-5, the CDR3 gives the full variable domain: ETGVTQSPTHLIKTRGQQVTLRCSSQSGHNTVSWYQQALGQGPQFIFQYYREEENGRGNFPPRFSGLQFPNYSSELNVNALELDDSALYLCASSLTSGIQETQYFGPGTRLLVL.

This chain joins TRBV2 and TRBJ2-5; weak D call: TRBD1 (7 bases). The CDR3 spans 13 residues. Germline V gene sequence: CDR1 SNHLY, CDR2 FYNNEI. With 5 bases removed from V and 4 bases from J, the gap between germline ends came to 11 bases. The CDR3 region has the DNA TGTGCCAGCAGTTACAGGGGAGGAGAGACCCAGTACTTC. Protein: CASSYRGGETQYF.

This rearrangement joins TRBV20-1 to TRBJ2-7, with 9 bases lining up with TRBD2. The germline gives CDR1 DFQATT, CDR2 SNEGSKA (reference sequence). CDR3 size: 15 residues. Trimming cost V 3 bases and J 3 bases; bases outside gene matches: 9. For the CDR3, the DNA is TGCAGTGCTAGTATCTCTGGAGCGGGAGGCTACGAGCAGTACTTC. It specifies CSASISGAGGYEQYF.

The chain couples TRBV5-1 to TRBJ2-1; 12 positions agree with TRBD2. The CDR3 extends over 17 amino acids. CDR1 and CDR2 from the germline V gene are SGHRS and YFSETQ. V dropped 0 bases and J dropped 7; count of bases not matched to a gene: 8. CDR3 protein: CASSLAPTSGRGNEQFF. The CDR3 DNA sequence: TGCGCCAGCAGCTTGGCTCCGACTAGCGGGAGAGGGAATGAGCAGTTCTTC.

V usage is TRBV14 and J usage is TRBJ2-1; no clear D. The V gene's germline CDR1 is SGHDN and CDR2 FVKESK. The V end was cut by 0 bases, the J end by 3 bases, with 15 bases between. This CDR3 spans 17 amino acids. CDR3 residues: CASSQDPGTAYYNEQFF. In DNA form, the CDR3 reads TGTGCCAGCAGCCAAGATCCTGGTACAGCCTACTACAATGAGCAGTTCTTC.

The rearrangement uses TRBV11-2 and TRBJ1-6, with D hard to call. CDR3 length: 13 amino acids. CDR1 SGHAT and CDR2 FQNNGV come from the germline V gene. Trimming removed 0 bases at V and 12 bases at J, with 9 bases between. CDR3 in DNA: TGTGCCAGCAGCTTAGATACAGAACAACCCCTCCACTTT. Protein sequence: CASSLDTEQPLHF.

The rearrangement joins TRBV19 to TRBJ1-6, with 10 positions matching TRBD1. CDR3 length: 15 amino acids. The junction had 6 bases not matched to a gene; V was cut back by 5 bases and J by 8 bases. CDR1 LNHDA and CDR2 SQIVND come from the germline V gene (reference sequence). The CDR3 spells CASSRDRGVDSPLHF. In nucleotides, the CDR3 is TGTGCCAGTAGTCGGGACAGGGGTGTAGATTCACCCCTCCACTTT.

The rearrangement joins TRBV6-6 to TRBJ1-6; maybe TRBD1 (5 bases). The CDR3 is 13 residues long. Germline CDR1 MNHNY, CDR2 SVGAGI (reference sequence). V shed 7 bases and J shed 9 bases, with 13 bases lying between them. The CDR3 bases are TGTGCCAGCAAGGATCAGGGCCGTTCACCCCTCCACTTT. This translates into CASKDQGRSPLHF.

V gene TRBV14 combines with J gene TRBJ2-2, with D possibly matching TRBD2 (5 bases). With 1 base removed from V and 3 bases from J, the gap between germline ends came to 9 bases. Per the germline V gene, CDR1 is SGHDN and CDR2 is FVKESK. CDR3 length equals 15 residues. CDR3 nucleotide sequence: TGTGCCAGCAGCCAAGTTGGCGGGTACACCGGGGAGCTGTTTTTT. Its protein product is CASSQVGGYTGELFF.

The genes are TRBV9 and TRBJ2-5; D perhaps matches TRBD2 (6 bases). CDR3 size: 16 residues. Trimming pared 0 bases from V and 2 bases from J, leaving 14 bases between. Germline V gene data show CDR1 as SGDLS and CDR2 as YYNGEE. CDR3 protein: CASSVAADSGQETQYF. The CDR3 nucleotides read TGTGCCAGCAGCGTAGCTGCTGATAGCGGTCAAGAGACCCAGTACTTC.

The V and J genes are TRBV7-9 and TRBJ2-1; D remains ambiguous. Looked up from germline, CDR1 is SEHNR and CDR2 is FQNEAQ (reference sequence). The length of the CDR3 is 12 residues. V lost 5 bases and J 6 bases, leaving 8 bases between the germline ends. The CDR3 DNA reads as TGTGCCAGCAGCCCACAAACCAATGAGCAGTTCTTC. Its translation: CASSPQTNEQFF. The full variable domain, its missing parts supplied by reference TRBV7-9 and TRBJ2-1, is DTGVSQNPRHKITKRGQNVTFRCDPISEHNRLYWYRQTLGQGPEFLTYFQNEAQLEKSRLLSDRFSAERPKGSFSTLEIQRTEQGDSAMYLCASSPQTNEQFFGPGTRLTVL.

This clone was detected only a few times. This chain uses TRBV7-9 with TRBJ1-5; D might be TRBD1 (6 bases). Germline lookup yields CDR1 SEHNR and CDR2 FQNEAQ (reference sequence). This CDR3 has 14 residues. Trimming took 4 bases from V and 9 from J, leaving 16 bases between them. The CDR3 sequence: CASSSQGGYGPQHF. The CDR3 coding sequence is TGTGCCAGCAGCTCCCAAGGGGGTTACGGGCCCCAGCATTTT.

This clone was counted once. In DNA form, the CDR3 reads TGTGCCAGCAGCTCGACAGGAAATCAGCCCCAGCATTTT. Its protein product is CASSSTGNQPQHF. The V and J genes are TRBV6-5 and TRBJ1-5; TRBD1 might be the D (6 bases). Trimming took 6 bases from V and 4 from J, leaving 10 bases between them. The CDR3 is 13 amino acids. The germline CDR1 and CDR2 sequences are MNHEY and SVGAGI.

This chain uses TRBV18 with TRBJ2-7; 7 bases fit TRBD2. CDR3 length equals 14 residues. J lost 2 bases, V lost 0 bases, and 1 base had no gene match. CDR1 and CDR2 from the germline V gene are KGHSH and LQKENI. The CDR3 coding sequence is TGTGCCAGCTCACCACCTAGCGGGCCCTACGAGCAGTACTTC. It encodes CASSPPSGPYEQYF. Based on the CDR3 plus reference TRBV18 and TRBJ2-7, the full variable domain is NAGVMQNPRHLVRRRGQEARLRCSPMKGHSHVYWYRQLPEEGLKFMVYLQKENIIDESGMPKERFSAEFPKEGPSILRIQQVVRGDSAAYFCASSPPSGPYEQYFGPGTRLTVT.